One T cell receptor (beta chain) is described in this entry. Antigen specificity is unknown. The sample originates from a study of graft-versus-host responses after intestinal transplantation. Generated by immunoSEQ multiplex PCR, the TCRdb table keeps only in-frame clones and is missing some. The table has just under 85,000 clones, more than 85% seen once. Study results and caveats: Detected in recipient marrow were GvH clones, some of which were first observed in ileum or blood. Early post-transplant declines in HvG were associated with peak levels of circulating GvH clones. Subjects displaying graft-donor T cell macrochimerism possessed elevated graft-versus-host to host-versus-graft clonal ratios inside allografts.

The length of the CDR3 is 17 residues. V was trimmed by 4 bases and J by 2 bases, leaving 19 bases between them. CDR1 SGHVS and CDR2 FNYEAQ come from the germline V gene. The receptor's source is a human donor who was the organ donor for an intestinal transplant. The chain uses TRBV7-6 and TRBJ2-3; D tentatively reads TRBD1 or TRBD2 (5 bases each). The sequenced sample was unstimulated CD8+ T cells sorted from spleen or lymph node cells, obtained before transplant. The CDR3 nucleotides are TGTGCCAGCAGCTCTATGGGGCTAGCCGATTACACAGATACGCAGTATTTT. It encodes CASSSMGLADYTDTQYF.